What follows are 2 T cell receptor beta chains derived from one specimen sequenced in a study of cytomegalovirus exposure and HLA in healthy donors. The PCR ran on 60 Vbeta and 13 Jbeta primers. Using immunoSEQ multiplex PCR, the repertoire was profiled, and TCRdb retains in-frame clones only, with some absent. The sample has tens of thousands of clones, less than 80% seen once; the top ten hold 5.5% to 6.5%. What was sequenced was PBMCs. The receptors were sampled from a boy between 5 and 17 years old in good health and CMV-seropositive.

The V and J genes are TRBV5-4 and TRBJ2-7, with TRBD2 matching 10 bases. V gave up 4 bases and J gave up 7 bases; unmatched junction bases: 11. In germline, CDR1 is SGHNT, CDR2 YYREEE (reference sequence). This CDR3 is 15 amino acids long. The CDR3 region is CASSVGSLAGVEQYF. The CDR3 DNA reads TGTGCCAGCAGCGTTGGCAGTCTAGCGGGAGTTGAGCAGTACTTC. The full variable domain, completed using reference TRBV5-4 and TRBJ2-7, is ETGVTQSPTHLIKTRGQQVTLRCSSQSGHNTVSWYQQALGQGPQFIFQYYREEENGRGNFPPRFSGLQFPNYSSELNVNALELDDSALYLCASSVGSLAGVEQYFGPGTRLTVT.

CDR3 region: CASGLGVGGPFYGYTF. For the CDR3, the DNA is TGTGCTAGTGGTTTGGGGGTGGGGGGACCTTTCTATGGCTACACCTTC. V is TRBV12-5 and J is TRBJ1-2, with D possibly being TRBD1 (5 bases). The V end lost 1 base, the J end lost 4 bases, and 16 bases lay between the germline ends. The CDR3 is 16 amino acids. From germline, CDR1 is LGHNT and CDR2 FRNRAP.